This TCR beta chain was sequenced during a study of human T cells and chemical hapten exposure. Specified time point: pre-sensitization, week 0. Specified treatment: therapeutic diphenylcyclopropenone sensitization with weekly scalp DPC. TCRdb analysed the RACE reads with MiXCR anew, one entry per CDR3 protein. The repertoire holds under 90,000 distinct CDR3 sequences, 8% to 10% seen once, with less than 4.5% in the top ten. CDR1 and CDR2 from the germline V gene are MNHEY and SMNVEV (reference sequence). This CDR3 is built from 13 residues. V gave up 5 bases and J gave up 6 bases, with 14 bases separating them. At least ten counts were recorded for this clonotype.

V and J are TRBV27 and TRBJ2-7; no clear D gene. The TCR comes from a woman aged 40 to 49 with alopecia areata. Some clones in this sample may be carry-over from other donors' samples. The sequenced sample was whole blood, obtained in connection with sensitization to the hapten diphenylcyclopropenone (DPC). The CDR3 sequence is CASSDTRTPEQYF. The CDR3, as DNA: TGTGCCAGCAGTGATACCAGGACCCCCGAGCAGTACTTC.